This passage covers 17 T cell receptor beta chains from one sample sequenced in a study of T-cell memory formation after mild COVID-19. TCRdb ran MiXCR on the 5' RACE reads and lists one entry per CDR3 protein. The sample shows roughly 400,000 distinct CDR3 sequences, less than 25% of them seen only once. The sequencing sample was made of PBMCs or a T cell subset sorted from them (not recorded which). All receptors derive from an adult woman who had mild COVID-19 (a few samples of this study predate the infection). Cell type and time point are not known.

In its sample, this clonotype was seen a few times. The rearrangement uses TRBV7-6 and TRBJ1-2, with D unclear. The V gene's germline CDR1 is SGHVS and CDR2 FNYEAQ. V shed 1 base and J shed 0 bases, with 9 bases lying between them. The CDR3 covers 15 residues. The CDR3 region is CASSLGSGANYGYTF. The CDR3 coding sequence is TGTGCCAGCAGCTTAGGTAGCGGAGCTAACTATGGCTACACCTTC.

The chain couples TRBV6-5 to TRBJ2-5; TRBD1 might be the D (5 bases). V was clipped by 6 bases and J by 2 bases, with 7 bases between them. Germline CDR1 and CDR2: MNHEY and SVGAGI. This CDR3 comprises 12 residues. This chain's CDR3 is CASRQGQETQYF. For the CDR3, the DNA is TGTGCCAGCAGGCAGGGTCAAGAGACCCAGTACTTC.

V gene TRBV27 combines with J gene TRBJ2-7; the D is unclear. V was clipped by 4 bases and J by 3 bases, with 10 bases between them. This CDR3 has 13 residues. Germline CDR1 MNHEY, CDR2 SMNVEV (reference sequence). This CDR3 is CASSSAPFYEQYF. CDR3 DNA: TGTGCCAGCAGTTCCGCGCCCTTCTACGAGCAGTACTTC.

This chain links TRBV24-1 with TRBJ1-2; D call uncertain. V lost 0 bases and J lost 8, with 9 bases in between. Germline V gives CDR1 KGHDR, CDR2 SFDVKD. The CDR3 contains 13 residues. DNA for the CDR3: TGTGCCACCAGTGATTTGAGAGGGAACGGCTACACCTTC. Protein sequence: CATSDLRGNGYTF.

This clonotype showed up just a few times. The genes are TRBV20-1 and TRBJ1-1; unclear D gene. V shed 0 bases and J shed 0 bases, with 14 bases lying between them. Germline CDR1 reads DFQATT; CDR2 reads SNEGSKA (reference sequence). CDR3 length: 16 residues. Here the CDR3 DNA reads TGCAGTGCTAGAGATCGGAACTCCTATATGAACACTGAAGCTTTCTTT. Amino acid sequence: CSARDRNSYMNTEAFF.

The chain recombines TRBV3-1 with TRBJ1-6, with 7 bases fitting TRBD1. There are 15 residues in the CDR3. J was trimmed by 7 bases and V by 4 bases; bases with no gene match: 7. The V gene's germline CDR1 is LGHDT and CDR2 YNNKEL (reference sequence). Here the CDR3 reads CASSLGTALNSPLHF. CDR3 sequence (DNA): TGTGCCAGCAGCCTCGGGACAGCCCTCAATTCACCCCTCCACTTT.

This clonotype was detected only a few times. V gene TRBV19 combines with J gene TRBJ1-4, with a tentative D call TRBD1 (5 bases). CDR3 length: 14 amino acids. With 5 bases removed from V and 2 bases from J, the gap between germline ends came to 9 bases. The germline CDR1 and CDR2 sequences are LNHDA and SQIVND (reference sequence). This CDR3 reads CASSVGRTNEKLFF. For the CDR3, the DNA is TGTGCCAGTAGTGTGGGACGGACTAATGAAAAACTGTTTTTT.

The V and J genes are TRBV7-2 and TRBJ1-6, with D possibly being TRBD1 (6 bases). Germline CDR1 is SGHTA and CDR2 is FQGNSA. The V gene lost 8 bases and the J gene lost 10 bases, with 21 bases spanning the gap. The CDR3 runs to 15 residues. The CDR3 DNA sequence: TGTGCCAGCCGCCCGATTGGGGGCAAGGGGTCACCCCTCCACTTT. Encoded protein: CASRPIGGKGSPLHF.

This clonotype has ten or more counts. The chain uses TRBV2 and TRBJ2-7; a weak D match, TRBD1 (6 bases). This CDR3 is built from 12 residues. Germline assignment: CDR1 SNHLY and CDR2 FYNNEI. Trimming pared 5 bases from V and 3 bases from J, leaving 8 bases between. For the CDR3, the DNA is TGTGCCAGCAGTAAACAGGGCTACGAGCAGTACTTC. This gives the protein CASSKQGYEQYF.

This chain uses TRBV7-6 with TRBJ2-1, with 15 bases identical to TRBD2. Trimming took 5 bases from V and 8 from J; bases not matched to a gene: 4. CDR3 length: 15 amino acids. From germline, CDR1 is SGHVS and CDR2 FNYEAQ. This CDR3 reads CASSVGLAGGHEQFF. CDR3 nucleotide sequence: TGTGCCAGCAGCGTTGGACTAGCGGGAGGGCATGAGCAGTTCTTC.

The gene calls are TRBV6-6 and TRBJ1-2; 7 nucleotides line up with TRBD1. This CDR3 has 13 amino acids. CDR1 and CDR2 (germline): MNHNY, SVGAGI (reference sequence). Trimming at V came to 5 bases and at J to 8 bases, leaving 8 bases not matched to a gene. The CDR3: CASSKQGMGGYTF. The CDR3 DNA reads as TGTGCCAGCAGTAAACAGGGGATGGGCGGCTACACCTTC.

This clonotype was detected many times. The rearrangement uses TRBV5-1 and TRBJ2-1; 8 bases line up with TRBD1. The CDR3 is made up of 15 amino acids. The ends lost 3 bases at V and 1 base at J; junction bases unmatched: 3. In germline, CDR1 is SGHRS, CDR2 YFSETQ. The CDR3 region has the DNA TGCGCCAGCAGCTCCGGGACAGGTTCCTACAATGAGCAGTTCTTC. Amino acid sequence: CASSSGTGSYNEQFF.

The rearrangement links TRBV29-1 to TRBJ1-3, with a weak D call TRBD1 (5 bases). CDR1 and CDR2 (germline): SQVTM, ANQGSEA. CDR3 length equals 13 residues. As DNA, the CDR3 is TGCGGGGGGGGTGACAGCTCTGGAAACACCATATATTTT. Translated: CGGGDSSGNTIYF.

The CDR3 here is CASSQDKRVSEAFF. The CDR3 nucleotides read TGCGCCAGCAGCCAAGATAAGCGTGTATCTGAAGCTTTCTTT. This rearrangement joins TRBV4-3 to TRBJ1-1; no clear D. Trimming pared 0 bases from V and 6 bases from J, leaving 11 bases between. The CDR3 has 14 amino acids. In germline, CDR1 is LGHNA, CDR2 YSLEER.

The J gene is TRBJ2-7, the V gene TRBV12-3 or TRBV12-4; D is ambiguous. Trimming left V 5 bases short and J 3 bases short, with 11 bases between. The length of the CDR3 is 13 residues. This CDR3 is CASSNGEYYEQYF. The CDR3 nucleotides are TGTGCCAGCAGTAACGGAGAGTACTACGAGCAGTACTTC.

This chain connects TRBV20-1 to TRBJ2-1, with 12 bases identical to TRBD2. Germline V gene sequence: CDR1 DFQATT, CDR2 SNEGSKA (reference sequence). The CDR3 loop spans 16 amino acids. The junction had 7 bases not matched to a gene; V was cut back by 0 bases and J by 7 bases. This CDR3 is CSARDTGTSGWNEQFF. CDR3 bases: TGCAGTGCTAGAGATACTGGGACTAGCGGGTGGAATGAGCAGTTCTTC.

The table lists this clonotype with a count of one. V is TRBV20-1 and J is TRBJ2-3; TRBD2 agrees at 7 bases. The germline V gene encodes CDR1 DFQATT and CDR2 SNEGSKA (reference sequence). V shed 0 bases, J shed 4 bases, and the junction held 7 bases outside the gene matches. The CDR3 has 15 residues. This CDR3 is CSARDGEAGADTQYF. CDR3 nucleotides: TGCAGTGCTAGAGATGGGGAGGCGGGAGCAGATACGCAGTATTTT.